The 32 T cell receptor beta chains listed next were all sequenced from one sample in a study of beta chain features in type 1 diabetes listed by TCRdb under 2018. What the authors observed across the whole study: A moderate but significant shortening of TCRB CDR3 length was observed in type 1 diabetes patients in all four CD4+ subsets.

The library came from the immunoSEQ multiplex PCR assay. All of the isolated RNA was reverse transcribed with the High Capacity cDNA Reverse Transcription Kit, so expressed TCRB transcripts were sequenced. In TCRdb, the immuneACCESS table is reduced to in-frame sequences with V and J assigned. These tables do not hold every clone; where another copy was compared, an unresolved V gene accounts for under half, and the others remain unexplained. The sample includes 300,000 to 400,000 clones, with 7% to 10% observed a single time. 1% of the sample comes from the top ten. Their specific antigens are unknown. Source material: central memory CD4+ T cells from blood. The origin of the receptors is a man aged 25 to 45 with type 1 diabetes.

V and J are TRBV5-6 and TRBJ2-1; no firm D call. CDR1 is SGHDT, CDR2 YYEEEE, per germline. Trimming took 5 bases from V and 8 from J, leaving 8 bases between them. This CDR3 is built from 11 residues. The CDR3 loop reads CASSRFHEQFF. CDR3 bases: TGTGCCAGCAGTCGGTTCCATGAGCAGTTCTTC. Full variable domain (missing parts from reference TRBV5-6 and TRBJ2-1): DAGVTQSPTHLIKTRGQQVTLRCSPKSGHDTVSWYQQALGQGPQFIFQYYEEEERQRGNFPDRFSGHQFPNYSSELNVNALLLGDSALYLCASSRFHEQFFGPGTRLTVL.

This clone was seen many times. The chain is built from TRBV2 and TRBJ1-5; 8 bases line up with TRBD1. Germline loops: CDR1 SNHLY, CDR2 FYNNEI. V lost 6 bases to trimming and J lost 2 bases; unmatched junction nucleotides: 3. The CDR3 spans 14 residues. The CDR3 is CASSKGQGNQPQHF. The DNA of the CDR3 is TGTGCCAGCAGCAAGGGACAGGGCAATCAGCCCCAGCATTTT.

This clone was recorded many times. This rearrangement joins TRBV18 to TRBJ1-3; D ambiguous. CDR1 and CDR2 (germline): KGHSH, LQKENI. The CDR3 loop spans 15 amino acids. Between the trimmed V and J ends, which lost 2 bases and 0 bases, there was a span of 8 bases. The CDR3 reads CASSPWKSSGNTIYF. The CDR3 DNA is TGTGCCAGCTCACCATGGAAGAGCTCTGGAAACACCATATATTTT. Filled out from reference TRBV18 and TRBJ1-3, the complete variable domain reads NAGVMQNPRHLVRRRGQEARLRCSPMKGHSHVYWYRQLPEEGLKFMVYLQKENIIDESGMPKERFSAEFPKEGPSILRIQQVVRGDSAAYFCASSPWKSSGNTIYFGEGSWLTVV.

V usage is TRBV6-5 and J usage is TRBJ2-7, with 9 nucleotides matching TRBD1. The CDR3 extends over 14 amino acids. Germline V lookup: CDR1 MNHEY, CDR2 SVGAGI. Trimming removed 3 bases from V and 6 bases from J; junction bases left unmatched: 6. The CDR3 protein is CASSYGTGFPEQYF. In DNA, the CDR3 is TGTGCCAGCAGTTATGGGACAGGGTTCCCCGAGCAGTACTTC.

This clone was seen a handful of times. The rearrangement joins TRBV5-1 to TRBJ2-2; D ambiguous. The V and J ends lost 5 bases and 4 bases respectively, with 12 bases between them. The CDR3 has 14 amino acids. Germline CDR1 SGHRS, CDR2 YFSETQ. The CDR3 sequence is CASSSALGTGELFF. CDR3 bases: TGCGCCAGCAGTTCGGCGTTGGGCACCGGGGAGCTGTTTTTT.

The CDR3 protein is CASSLVPFSYNEQFF. The CDR3 DNA sequence: TGCGCCAGCAGCTTGGTACCCTTCTCCTACAATGAGCAGTTCTTC. The V call is TRBV5-1, the J call TRBJ2-1; no firm D call. Germline CDR1 SGHRS, CDR2 YFSETQ. The CDR3 length is 15 residues. V gave up 0 bases and J gave up 0 bases, with 7 bases separating them.

This clone was found a few times. CDR3 nucleotide sequence: TGCGCCAGCAGGGAGGATGTGTACAATGAGCAGTTCTTC. This encodes CASREDVYNEQFF. The chain is built from TRBV10-1 and TRBJ2-1; the D gene is possibly TRBD2 (5 bases). Trimming pared 6 bases from V and 4 bases from J, leaving 10 bases between. Germline V CDR1 and CDR2: WNHNN, SYGVQD (reference sequence). The CDR3 totals 13 residues.

The gene calls are TRBV6-6 and TRBJ1-3; D gene uncertain. The germline gives CDR1 MNHNY, CDR2 SVGAGI (reference sequence). V was cut by 6 bases and J by 0 bases, with 9 bases left in between. The CDR3 is made up of 14 amino acids. The DNA for the CDR3 is TGTGCCAGCAGCCGACTCCTCTCTGGAAACACCATATATTTT. As protein: CASSRLLSGNTIYF.

V usage is TRBV19 and J usage is TRBJ2-5; 7 bases map to TRBD2. CDR3 length equals 15 residues. From germline, CDR1 is LNHDA and CDR2 SQIVND (reference sequence). V gave up 10 bases and J gave up 4 bases; unmatched junction bases: 15. CDR3 bases: TGTGCCACCCGGGGGGTAGCGGAGCTTCCAGAGACCCAGTACTTC. Protein product: CATRGVAELPETQYF.

The chain couples TRBV5-1 to TRBJ2-1, with D perhaps being TRBD1 or TRBD2 (6 bases each). Germline assignment: CDR1 SGHRS and CDR2 YFSETQ. With 4 bases removed from V and 9 bases from J, the gap between germline ends came to 20 bases. The CDR3 runs 15 residues. DNA for the CDR3: TGCGCCAGCAGCAAACAGGGTACGGGGACTGGTGAGCAGTTCTTC. It encodes CASSKQGTGTGEQFF. The full variable domain, rest sourced from reference TRBV5-1 and TRBJ2-1, is KAGVTQTPRYLIKTRGQQVTLSCSPISGHRSVSWYQQTPGQGLQFLFEYFSETQRNKGNFPGRFSGRQFSNSRSEMNVSTLELGDSALYLCASSKQGTGTGEQFFGPGTRLTVL.

The chain has TRBV18 and TRBJ2-1; D remains unclear. V lost 6 bases and J 7 bases, leaving 13 bases between the germline ends. There are 13 residues in the CDR3. Germline values: CDR1 KGHSH, CDR2 LQKENI. This CDR3 is CASSRGNNNEQFF. CDR3 nucleotide sequence: TGTGCCAGCTCCCGCGGTAACAATAATGAGCAGTTCTTC. Full variable domain (missing parts from reference TRBV18 and TRBJ2-1): NAGVMQNPRHLVRRRGQEARLRCSPMKGHSHVYWYRQLPEEGLKFMVYLQKENIIDESGMPKERFSAEFPKEGPSILRIQQVVRGDSAAYFCASSRGNNNEQFFGPGTRLTVL.

This clone was seen only a few times. This chain uses TRBV10-2 with TRBJ2-5, with unresolved D. V was shortened by 0 bases and J by 4 bases, with 6 bases between the two germline ends. Germline CDR1 WSHSY, CDR2 SAAADI. The CDR3 is 13 residues long. CDR3: CASSESTRETQYF. The CDR3 DNA reads TGCGCCAGCAGTGAGTCTACGAGAGAGACCCAGTACTTC.

This clone was detected only a few times. V gene TRBV11-2 combines with J gene TRBJ1-2, with 7 bases identical to TRBD1. The CDR3 contains 15 residues. V shed 5 bases and J 0 bases; nucleotides not matched to a gene: 6. Germline CDR1 reads SGHAT; CDR2 reads FQNNGV. The chain's CDR3 is CASSRTGPANYGYTF. CDR3 DNA: TGTGCCAGCAGCCGGACAGGCCCCGCTAACTATGGCTACACCTTC.

This clone was seen repeatedly, ten times or more. The chain carries TRBV7-9 and TRBJ1-2; tentative D call: TRBD1 (6 bases). The length of the CDR3 is 13 residues. V lost 5 bases and J 2 bases, leaving 9 bases between the germline ends. Germline CDR1 is SEHNR and CDR2 is FQNEAQ (reference sequence). The CDR3 protein is CASSGDRNYGYTF. The CDR3 bases are TGTGCCAGCAGCGGTGACAGGAACTATGGCTACACCTTC.

The rearrangement uses TRBV10-3 and TRBJ2-7, with D unclear. The CDR3 is 14 residues long. Germline lookup yields CDR1 ENHRY and CDR2 SYGVKD. The V gene lost 4 bases and the J gene lost 0 bases, with 10 bases spanning the gap. The CDR3 DNA reads as TGTGCCATCAGTGGGGTTACGAGCTCCTACGAGCAGTACTTC. Its protein is CAISGVTSSYEQYF.

This clone turned up a few times. The chain is built from TRBV7-2 and TRBJ2-3; D might be TRBD1 (5 bases). Deletions cut 10 bases from V and 4 bases from J, with 21 bases between. CDR1 is SGHTA and CDR2 is FQGNSA in the germline V gene. This CDR3 comprises 15 residues. In DNA form, the CDR3 reads TGTGCCACAGACGACAGTCCTGCTGAGGCAGATACGCAGTATTTT. This sequence encodes CATDDSPAEADTQYF.

The chain uses TRBV4-3 and TRBJ2-3; 14 bases are shared with TRBD2. The CDR3 has 18 residues. The V gene's germline CDR1 is LGHNA and CDR2 YSLEER. V gave up 3 bases and J gave up 0 bases; unmatched junction bases: 5. For the CDR3, the DNA is TGCGCCAGCAGCCACGGACTAGCGGGGGGCCCGAGCACAGATACGCAGTATTTT. The encoded protein is CASSHGLAGGPSTDTQYF.

This clone has more than one count but fewer than ten. This sequence joins TRBV7-6 and TRBJ1-2; D is unclear. Germline V gives CDR1 SGHVS, CDR2 FNYEAQ. Trimming shortened V by 5 bases and J by 8 bases, and 18 bases separated the two germline ends. The CDR3 runs 14 residues. The CDR3 coding sequence is TGTGCCAGCAGCCCTAGTAGGGCGGGAGGCGGCTACACCTTC. Protein sequence: CASSPSRAGGGYTF.

V is TRBV5-1 and J is TRBJ1-1, with D perhaps TRBD1 (6 bases). This CDR3 contains 14 residues. Per germline, CDR1 SGHRS and CDR2 YFSETQ. Trimming took off 4 bases at V and 4 bases at J, with 14 bases between the two ends. CDR3 loop: CASSSTGIGTEAFF. CDR3 coding DNA: TGCGCCAGCAGCAGTACAGGGATAGGCACTGAAGCTTTCTTT.

This clone was counted a few times. The rearrangement uses TRBV4-1 and TRBJ2-3, with TRBD1 matching 7 bases. V lost 3 bases to trimming and J lost 0 bases; unmatched junction nucleotides: 6. CDR3 size: 16 residues. CDR1 MGHRA and CDR2 YSYEKL come from the germline V gene. The CDR3 nucleotides read TGCGCCAGCAGCCAGCTGGGACAGATAAGCACAGATACGCAGTATTTT. This gives the protein CASSQLGQISTDTQYF.

The chain links TRBV2 to TRBJ1-3; D uncertain. The CDR3 sequence is 15 residues long. Trimming removed 3 bases from V and 0 bases from J, with 9 bases in between. CDR1 is SNHLY, CDR2 FYNNEI, per germline. CDR3 nucleotides: TGTGCCAGCAGTGATGGGGTGCCCTCTGGAAACACCATATATTTT. It codes for CASSDGVPSGNTIYF.

This clone showed up just a few times. In nucleotides, the CDR3 is TGTGCCAGCAGCTTAGACGGACAGGGGGCATCACCCCTCCACTTT. It specifies CASSLDGQGASPLHF. The V call is TRBV11-2, the J call TRBJ1-6; 11 bases are shared with TRBD1. This CDR3 is 15 amino acids long. CDR1 and CDR2 from the germline V gene are SGHAT and FQNNGV. V trimming: 0 bases; J trimming: 10 bases; junction bases outside the gene matches: 2.

The sample holds a few counts of this clone. The chain uses TRBV19 and TRBJ1-2, with a weak D call TRBD1 (5 bases). Looked up from germline, CDR1 is LNHDA and CDR2 is SQIVND (reference sequence). V was cut by 3 bases and J by 7 bases, with 24 bases left in between. The CDR3 extends over 17 amino acids. The CDR3 protein is CASSIGRGRQGALGYTF. CDR3 sequence (DNA): TGTGCCAGTAGTATTGGACGTGGGCGGCAGGGTGCTCTTGGCTACACCTTC.

This clone came up many times. The V call is TRBV4-3, the J call TRBJ2-3; 12 bases map to TRBD2. Trimming removed 4 bases from V and 3 bases from J; junction bases left unmatched: 2. The CDR3 is made up of 15 amino acids. Per the germline V gene, CDR1 is LGHNA and CDR2 is YSLEER. In nucleotides, the CDR3 is TGCGCCAGCAGCCGAGGGACTAGCGGGACAGATACGCAGTATTTT. Protein sequence: CASSRGTSGTDTQYF.

The rearrangement links TRBV6-6 to TRBJ2-7; 7 bases line up with TRBD1. V gave up 6 bases and J gave up 2 bases; unmatched junction bases: 4. In germline, CDR1 is MNHNY, CDR2 SVGAGI (reference sequence). CDR3 size: 13 residues. The CDR3 reads CASSLDRAYEQYF. The CDR3 bases are TGTGCCAGCAGCCTCGACAGGGCCTACGAGCAGTACTTC.

This chain links TRBV18 with TRBJ2-5, with 10 bases fitting TRBD1. Germline-derived CDR1 and CDR2 are KGHSH and LQKENI. This CDR3 spans 13 amino acids. The junction had 5 bases not matched to a gene; V was cut back by 3 bases and J by 10 bases. As DNA, the CDR3 is TGTGCCAGCTCACCCGACAGGGGGCAGGGCCAGTACTTC. Translated: CASSPDRGQGQYF.

For this clone: The same CDR3 also results from other DNA sequences found in this sample. The chain combines TRBV7-2 with TRBJ1-1; D gene uncertain. The length of the CDR3 is 13 residues. Germline CDR1 and CDR2: SGHTA and FQGNSA. V dropped 4 bases and J dropped 0 bases, with 6 bases sitting between them. The CDR3 bases are TGTGCCAGCAGCTCGCAAGTGAACACTGAAGCTTTCTTT. It specifies CASSSQVNTEAFF.

The chain carries TRBV6-6 and TRBJ1-1; D perhaps matches TRBD1 (6 bases). This CDR3 has 12 residues. Trimming left V 7 bases short and J 10 bases short, with 16 bases between. Germline V gene sequence: CDR1 MNHNY, CDR2 SVGAGI (reference sequence). The CDR3 DNA is TGTGCCAGCACCGCAACAGGGCTTGGAGCTTTCTTT. The encoded protein is CASTATGLGAFF.

This clone appeared a few times. The chain uses TRBV2 and TRBJ2-3; a weak D match, TRBD2 (5 bases). The ends were cut back, 4 bases at V and 9 bases at J, with 23 bases in the middle. Germline V gene lookup returns CDR1 SNHLY and CDR2 FYNNEI. CDR3 length equals 16 residues. The CDR3 loop reads CASSVPEGIGPRTQYF. CDR3 in DNA: TGTGCCAGCAGTGTTCCCGAGGGTATCGGCCCTAGGACGCAGTATTTT.

This clone turned up a few times. The chain uses TRBV19 and TRBJ1-5; weak D call: TRBD1 (5 bases). There are 13 residues in the CDR3. With 5 bases removed from V and 5 bases from J, the gap between germline ends came to 10 bases. Germline V gene lookup returns CDR1 LNHDA and CDR2 SQIVND (reference sequence). CDR3 bases: TGTGCCAGTAGTCGAGACAGCGATCAGCCCCAGCATTTT. It encodes CASSRDSDQPQHF.

The chain links TRBV5-1 to TRBJ2-5; D unresolved. Trimming stripped 4 bases from V and 5 bases from J, with 12 bases between. Germline CDR1 reads SGHRS; CDR2 reads YFSETQ. The CDR3 has 13 amino acids. The CDR3: CASSNVGRETQYF. DNA of the CDR3: TGCGCCAGCAGCAACGTGGGCCGGGAGACCCAGTACTTC.

This clone was picked up a small number of times. The rearrangement links TRBV29-1 to TRBJ1-2, with 11 positions matching TRBD1. Germline CDR1 SQVTM, CDR2 ANQGSEA. After removal of 0 bases from V and 7 bases from J, the junction contained 7 bases not matched to a gene. There are 15 residues in the CDR3. The CDR3 sequence: CSVEDLDRGPGGYTF. CDR3 in DNA: TGCAGCGTTGAAGATCTGGACAGGGGGCCTGGTGGCTACACCTTC.